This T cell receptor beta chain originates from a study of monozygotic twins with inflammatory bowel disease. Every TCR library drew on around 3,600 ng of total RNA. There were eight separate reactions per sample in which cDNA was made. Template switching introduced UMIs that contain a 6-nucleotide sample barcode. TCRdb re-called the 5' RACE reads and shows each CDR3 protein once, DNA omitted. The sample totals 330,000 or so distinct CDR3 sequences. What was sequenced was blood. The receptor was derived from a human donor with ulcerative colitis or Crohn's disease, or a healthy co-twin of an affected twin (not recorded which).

The CDR3 reads CASSTSGQGPYEQYF. This chain joins TRBV27 and TRBJ2-7; TCRdb gives TRBD1 as the D gene, but with no DNA this cannot be confirmed. The CDR3 is made up of 15 amino acids. Germline loops: CDR1 MNHEY, CDR2 SMNVEV (reference sequence).